Shown below are 8 T cell receptor beta chains from a single sample sequenced in a study of blood T cell repertoires in COVID-19. Some clones are missing from TCRdb's copy, which holds only in-frame ones; the method was immunoSEQ multiplex PCR. The sample yields around 120,000 clones, around 89% seen once. The sequencing sample was made of peripheral blood. The receptors come from a human donor in a cohort sampled during active COVID-19.

The chain couples TRBV28 to TRBJ2-5, with TRBD1 as a possible D gene (5 bases). V dropped 3 bases and J dropped 3 bases, with 14 bases sitting between them. Germline values: CDR1 MDHEN, CDR2 SYDVKM. The CDR3 extends over 15 amino acids. CDR3 nucleotide sequence: TGTGCCAGCAGTTTTCAGGGCTTCGAAAAAGAGACCCAGTACTTC. It encodes CASSFQGFEKETQYF.

This clone was seen only once. The chain joins TRBV27 to TRBJ1-4; TRBD1 matches at 9 bases. V lost 2 bases and J lost 8; bases outside the gene matches: 6. The CDR3 length is 15 residues. Germline V gene sequence: CDR1 MNHEY, CDR2 SMNVEV (reference sequence). CDR3 sequence: CASSLGGTGLEKLFF. Written as DNA, the CDR3 is TGTGCCAGCAGTTTAGGAGGGACAGGGTTGGAAAAACTGTTTTTT.

This clone was detected only a few times. The genes are TRBV9 and TRBJ1-1; D possibly corresponds to TRBD1 (6 bases). CDR1 and CDR2 from the germline V gene are SGDLS and YYNGEE. V lost 3 bases, J lost 7 bases, and 13 bases lay in between. The CDR3 has 13 residues. This CDR3 reads CASSGLWTDEAFF. The CDR3 DNA sequence: TGTGCCAGCAGCGGACTCTGGACAGATGAAGCTTTCTTT.

The rearrangement links TRBV24-1 to TRBJ1-2; the D gene is possibly TRBD1 (6 bases). V was cut by 4 bases and J by 4 bases, with 9 bases left in between. CDR1 and CDR2 from the germline V gene are KGHDR and SFDVKD. The CDR3 has 13 residues. CDR3: CATSEGASYGYTF. The CDR3 DNA is TGTGCCACCAGTGAGGGGGCCTCCTATGGCTACACCTTC.

On this clone: Germline is not matched at one junction end, which may reflect a read error. The genes are TRBV7-7 and TRBJ2-7; a possible D gene is TRBD2 (6 bases). Germline CDR1 is SSHAT and CDR2 is FNYEAQ (reference sequence). The CDR3 length is 14 residues. The CDR3 reads CASSGHTVSYEQYF. CDR3 bases: TGTGCTAGCAGCGGGCACACAGTCTCCTACGAGCAGTACTTC.

The chain employs TRBV2 and TRBJ2-5; D unclear. V gave up 4 bases and J gave up 1 base, with 7 bases separating them. CDR1 SNHLY and CDR2 FYNNEI come from the germline V gene. The CDR3 totals 13 residues. CDR3 nucleotides: TGTGCCAGCAGTGTCGGTTTCCAAGAGACCCAGTACTTC. Protein sequence: CASSVGFQETQYF.

The chain employs TRBV11-2 and TRBJ2-5; the match to TRBD2 covers 11 bases. The ends lost 5 bases at V and 1 base at J; junction bases unmatched: 6. Germline assignment: CDR1 SGHAT and CDR2 FQNNGV. The CDR3 covers 16 residues. The CDR3: CASSTTSGSPQETQYF. In nucleotides, the CDR3 is TGTGCCAGCAGCACCACTAGCGGGAGTCCCCAAGAGACCCAGTACTTC.

The genes are TRBV12-3 or TRBV12-4 and TRBJ1-1; D is perhaps TRBD1 (6 bases). The CDR3 runs 13 residues. The germline V and J ends were trimmed by 6 bases and 4 bases, with 12 bases remaining between them. The CDR3: CASSLGQTTEAFF. In DNA form, the CDR3 reads TGTGCCAGCAGCCTCGGACAGACCACTGAAGCTTTCTTT.